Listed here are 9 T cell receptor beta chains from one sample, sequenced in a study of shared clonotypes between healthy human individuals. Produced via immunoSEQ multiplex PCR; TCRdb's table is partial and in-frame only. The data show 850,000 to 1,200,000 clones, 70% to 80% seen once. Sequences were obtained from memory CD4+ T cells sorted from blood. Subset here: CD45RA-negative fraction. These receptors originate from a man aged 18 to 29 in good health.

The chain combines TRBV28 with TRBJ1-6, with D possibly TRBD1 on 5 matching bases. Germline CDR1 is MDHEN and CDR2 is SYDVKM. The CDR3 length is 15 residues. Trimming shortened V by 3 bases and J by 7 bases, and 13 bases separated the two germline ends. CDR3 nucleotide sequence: TGTGCCAGCAGTTTTGAGGGGCGAGGGAATTCACCCCTCCACTTT. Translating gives CASSFEGRGNSPLHF.

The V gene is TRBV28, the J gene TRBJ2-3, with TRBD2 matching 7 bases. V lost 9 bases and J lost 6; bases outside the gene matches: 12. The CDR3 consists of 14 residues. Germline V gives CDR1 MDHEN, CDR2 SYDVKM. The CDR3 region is CARITMGGRDTQYF. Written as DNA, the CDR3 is TGTGCCAGAATAACCATGGGGGGGAGGGATACGCAGTATTTT.

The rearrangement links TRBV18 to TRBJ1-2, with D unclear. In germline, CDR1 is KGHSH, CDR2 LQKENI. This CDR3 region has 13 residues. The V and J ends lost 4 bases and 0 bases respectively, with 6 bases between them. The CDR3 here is CASSLGSNYGYTF. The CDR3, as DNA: TGTGCCAGCTCACTAGGTTCTAACTATGGCTACACCTTC.

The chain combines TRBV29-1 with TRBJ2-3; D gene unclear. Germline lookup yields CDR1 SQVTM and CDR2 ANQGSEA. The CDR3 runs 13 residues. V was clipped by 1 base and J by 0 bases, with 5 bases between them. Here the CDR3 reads CSVEGSSTDTQYF. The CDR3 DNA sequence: TGCAGCGTTGAAGGGTCTAGCACAGATACGCAGTATTTT.

The CDR3 region has the DNA TGCGCCAGCAGCTTGGTTCTAGCGGGAGGGCCGACCACGTCGGATGAGCAGTTCTTC. It specifies CASSLVLAGGPTTSDEQFF. V usage is TRBV5-1 and J usage is TRBJ2-1; TRBD2 matches at 12 bases. The J segment lost 8 bases and the V segment lost 0 bases, leaving 15 bases of the junction unmatched. The CDR3 covers 19 residues. Germline CDR1 and CDR2: SGHRS and YFSETQ.

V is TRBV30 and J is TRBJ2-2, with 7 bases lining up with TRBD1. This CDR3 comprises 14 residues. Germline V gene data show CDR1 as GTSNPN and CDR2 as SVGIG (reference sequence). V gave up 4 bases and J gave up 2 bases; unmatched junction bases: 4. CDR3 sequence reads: CAWKGGPNTGELFF. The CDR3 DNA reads TGTGCCTGGAAAGGGGGCCCCAACACCGGGGAGCTGTTTTTT.

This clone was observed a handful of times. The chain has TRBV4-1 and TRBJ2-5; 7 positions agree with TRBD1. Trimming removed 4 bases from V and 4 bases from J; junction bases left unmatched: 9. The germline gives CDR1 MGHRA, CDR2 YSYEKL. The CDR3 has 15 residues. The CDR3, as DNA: TGCGCCAGCAGCCCCTCCCGGGACAGAGGAGAGACCCAGTACTTC. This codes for CASSPSRDRGETQYF.

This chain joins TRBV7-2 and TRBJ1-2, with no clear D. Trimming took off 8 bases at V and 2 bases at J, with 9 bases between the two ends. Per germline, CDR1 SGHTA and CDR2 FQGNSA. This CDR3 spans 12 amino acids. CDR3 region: CASGGLNYGYTF. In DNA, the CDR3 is TGTGCCAGCGGAGGGTTGAACTATGGCTACACCTTC.

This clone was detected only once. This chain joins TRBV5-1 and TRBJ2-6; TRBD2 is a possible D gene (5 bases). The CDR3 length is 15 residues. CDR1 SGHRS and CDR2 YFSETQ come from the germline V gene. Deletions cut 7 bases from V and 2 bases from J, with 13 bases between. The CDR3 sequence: CASALTGTGANVLTF. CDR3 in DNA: TGCGCCAGCGCTTTGACGGGAACTGGGGCCAACGTCCTGACTTTC.